Following are 26 T cell receptor beta chains from one sample sequenced in a study of blood T cell repertoires in COVID-19. Assay used: immunoSEQ multiplex PCR; TCRdb lists only in-frame clones, some missing. This table holds around 190,000 clones, 88% found once. The sample taken for sequencing was peripheral blood. Receptors were obtained from a man between 18 and 29 years old with active or convalescent COVID-19.

The chain employs TRBV3-1 (or the pseudogene TRBV3-2) and TRBJ1-2; D ambiguous. V gave up 5 bases and J gave up 7 bases, with 14 bases separating them. This CDR3 comprises 13 residues. In germline, CDR1 is LGHDT, CDR2 YNNKEL (reference sequence). CDR3 sequence reads: CASSLSGIIGYTF. DNA for the CDR3: TGTGCCAGCAGCTTAAGCGGGATCATTGGCTACACCTTC.

The chain recombines TRBV10-2 with TRBJ1-6; TRBD1 matches 7 bases. J lost 9 bases, V lost 7 bases, and 9 bases had no gene match. CDR3 length equals 14 residues. Germline V CDR1 and CDR2: WSHSY, SAAADI. The CDR3 sequence: CASTSPGGISPLHF. The CDR3 DNA follows: TGCGCCAGCACGTCCCCAGGGGGGATTTCACCCCTCCACTTT.

This clone was observed a single time. The chain is built from TRBV4-2 and TRBJ1-5, with a tentative D call TRBD1 (5 bases). The CDR3 consists of 15 residues. Trimming removed 3 bases from V and 3 bases from J, with 12 bases in between. Germline V CDR1 and CDR2: LGHNA, YNFKEQ. The CDR3 sequence is CASSHDSKDNQPQHF. The CDR3 nucleotides are TGTGCCAGCAGCCACGACAGCAAAGACAATCAGCCCCAGCATTTT.

V usage is TRBV30 and J usage is TRBJ1-2; a possible D gene is TRBD1 (6 bases). The CDR3 sequence is 13 residues long. Germline loops: CDR1 GTSNPN, CDR2 SVGIG (reference sequence). V lost 2 bases and J 7 bases, leaving 14 bases between the germline ends. CDR3 DNA sequence: TGTGCCTGGAGTCCCAGCCCCAGGGGTGGCTACACCTTC. Protein sequence: CAWSPSPRGGYTF.

The rearrangement links TRBV6-5 to TRBJ2-1; 8 positions match TRBD1. The CDR3 is 15 amino acids. With V trimmed by 2 bases and J by 2 bases, 2 bases remained unmatched. Germline lookup yields CDR1 MNHEY and CDR2 SVGAGI. Here the CDR3 reads CASSYGDRTYNEQFF. CDR3 nucleotides: TGTGCCAGCAGTTACGGGGACAGGACCTACAATGAGCAGTTCTTC.

V gene TRBV11-2 combines with J gene TRBJ2-5; 12 nucleotides match TRBD1. Germline V CDR1 and CDR2: SGHAT, FQNNGV. There are 17 residues in the CDR3. With 5 bases clipped from V and 4 bases from J, the junction kept 11 bases outside the gene matches. For the CDR3, the DNA is TGTGCCAGCAGCCCGCCCACTGCGGGACAGGGGGCAGAGACCCAGTACTTC. This translates into CASSPPTAGQGAETQYF.

The V gene is TRBV19, the J gene TRBJ2-1, with 10 nucleotides matching TRBD1. Germline V lookup: CDR1 LNHDA, CDR2 SQIVND (reference sequence). Germline trimming cut 9 bases from V and 13 bases from J; bases unmatched to any gene: 15. The CDR3 is made up of 14 amino acids. The CDR3 DNA follows: TGTGCCAGAAGGACAGGGGGGACCTCCGACCTACAGTTCTTC. Residues: CARRTGGTSDLQFF.

This chain links TRBV3-1 (or the pseudogene TRBV3-2) with TRBJ2-3, with D maybe TRBD2 (5 bases). Deletions cut 1 base from V and 4 bases from J, with 9 bases between. The CDR3 totals 14 residues. CDR1 and CDR2 from the germline V gene are LGHDT and YNNKEL (reference sequence). This CDR3 reads CASSQGRGADTQYF. CDR3 in DNA: TGTGCCAGCAGCCAAGGTCGGGGAGCAGATACGCAGTATTTT.

V usage is TRBV7-9 and J usage is TRBJ2-7; D remains ambiguous. This CDR3 is built from 14 residues. Per the germline V gene, CDR1 is SEHNR and CDR2 is FQNEAQ (reference sequence). V was cut by 1 base and J by 2 bases, with 9 bases left in between. The CDR3 protein is CASSLGPSPYEQYF. As DNA, the CDR3 is TGTGCCAGCAGCTTAGGTCCCTCCCCCTACGAGCAGTACTTC.

The V call is TRBV7-9, the J call TRBJ1-2; a weak D match, TRBD1 (6 bases). The germline gives CDR1 SEHNR, CDR2 FQNEAQ (reference sequence). The ends were cut back, 5 bases at V and 5 bases at J, with 12 bases in the middle. CDR3 length: 13 residues. CDR3 coding DNA: TGTGCCAGCAGCCAATGGGACACTTATGGCTACACCTTC. It yields the protein CASSQWDTYGYTF.

CDR3 protein: CASSLLAGDYNEQFF. In nucleotides, the CDR3 is TGTGCCAGCAGTTTACTAGCGGGAGATTACAATGAGCAGTTCTTC. The rearrangement links TRBV27 to TRBJ2-1; 10 nucleotides agree with TRBD2. The ends lost 2 bases at V and 4 bases at J; junction bases unmatched: 2. From germline, CDR1 is MNHEY and CDR2 SMNVEV (reference sequence). This CDR3 has 15 amino acids.

The sample holds a few counts of this clone. The rearrangement joins TRBV5-1 to TRBJ1-2, with TRBD1 identical over 7 bases. Germline lookup yields CDR1 SGHRS and CDR2 YFSETQ. This CDR3 region has 16 residues. With V trimmed by 3 bases and J by 0 bases, 8 bases remained unmatched. This CDR3 reads CASSSYAGTANYGYTF. CDR3 nucleotides: TGCGCCAGCAGCTCTTACGCAGGGACAGCTAACTATGGCTACACCTTC.

This clone was counted a single time. The chain recombines TRBV11-2 with TRBJ1-1, with no clear D. V was shortened by 5 bases and J by 0 bases, with 7 bases between the two germline ends. Germline V CDR1 and CDR2: SGHAT, FQNNGV. This CDR3 has 13 amino acids. CDR3 sequence reads: CASSQNLNTEAFF. The CDR3 nucleotides are TGTGCCAGCAGCCAGAATCTGAACACTGAAGCTTTCTTT.

The gene calls are TRBV30 and TRBJ2-1, with D possibly matching TRBD2 (7 bases). The CDR3 length is 15 residues. The germline CDR1 and CDR2 sequences are GTSNPN and SVGIG (reference sequence). V was trimmed by 0 bases and J by 2 bases, leaving 11 bases between them. CDR3: CAWSVSGGPYNEQFF. The DNA of the CDR3 is TGTGCCTGGAGTGTTTCCGGGGGGCCCTACAATGAGCAGTTCTTC.

This clone has a handful of counts. The chain joins TRBV7-9 to TRBJ2-7; 7 nucleotides agree with TRBD2. Looked up from germline, CDR1 is SEHNR and CDR2 is FQNEAQ (reference sequence). After removal of 4 bases from V and 2 bases from J, the junction contained 8 bases not matched to a gene. This CDR3 has 15 residues. The CDR3 spells CASSSPGTTTYEQYF. CDR3 coding DNA: TGTGCCAGCAGCTCACCCGGGACTACTACCTACGAGCAGTACTTC.

V is TRBV5-6 and J is TRBJ1-6; D is perhaps TRBD1 (6 bases). Germline values: CDR1 SGHDT, CDR2 YYEEEE. V lost 4 bases and J lost 8, with 16 bases in between. CDR3 length: 15 residues. The CDR3 protein is CASSPRGRGDSPLHF. The CDR3 bases are TGTGCCAGCAGCCCTCGGGGCAGGGGAGATTCACCCCTCCACTTT.

The rearrangement joins TRBV3-1 (or the pseudogene TRBV3-2) to TRBJ2-1; 8 bases are shared with TRBD2. This CDR3 spans 17 amino acids. The trim removed 3 bases at V and 4 bases at J, leaving 11 bases unmatched. Per germline, CDR1 LGHDT and CDR2 YNNKEL (reference sequence). This CDR3 is CASSHRSSGGPYNEQFF. The CDR3 DNA follows: TGTGCCAGCAGCCATCGGTCCAGCGGGGGCCCTTACAATGAGCAGTTCTTC.

The chain has TRBV19 and TRBJ1-3; D may be TRBD1 (6 bases). Germline loops: CDR1 LNHDA, CDR2 SQIVND (reference sequence). V lost 6 bases and J 2 bases, leaving 11 bases between the germline ends. CDR3 length equals 14 residues. CDR3 bases: TGTGCCAGTAGCAGGGGAGTGGCTGGAAACACCATATATTTT. Translating gives CASSRGVAGNTIYF.

On this clone: At the DNA level, this CDR3 is encoded by other sequences in the same sample as well. This rearrangement joins TRBV19 to TRBJ1-1; TRBD1 might be the D (5 bases). The germline gives CDR1 LNHDA, CDR2 SQIVND (reference sequence). There are 14 residues in the CDR3. The germline V and J ends were trimmed by 0 bases and 5 bases, with 10 bases remaining between them. This CDR3 reads CASSIDRGRTEAFF. In DNA form, the CDR3 reads TGTGCCAGTAGTATAGATAGGGGAAGAACTGAAGCTTTCTTT.

The CDR3 sequence is CASSVSLGAYEQYF. The CDR3 nucleotides are TGTGCCAGCAGCGTATCCCTAGGGGCCTACGAGCAGTACTTC. The V call is TRBV9, the J call TRBJ2-7; TRBD1 is a possible D gene (5 bases). The CDR3 extends over 14 amino acids. The germline V and J ends were trimmed by 1 base and 2 bases, with 10 bases remaining between them. Germline CDR1 reads SGDLS; CDR2 reads YYNGEE.

This clone was counted once. The V call is TRBV3-1 (or the pseudogene TRBV3-2), the J call TRBJ1-2; 8 bases align to TRBD1. The CDR3 covers 14 residues. Unmatched junction bases numbered 3, after V lost 4 bases and J lost 2 bases. Germline lookup yields CDR1 LGHDT and CDR2 YNNKEL (reference sequence). CDR3 loop: CASSPTGENYGYTF. CDR3 in DNA: TGTGCCAGCAGCCCGACAGGGGAAAACTATGGCTACACCTTC.

The rearrangement uses TRBV12-5 and TRBJ2-2; TRBD1 matches 7 bases. The CDR3 extends over 20 amino acids. With V trimmed by 0 bases and J by 0 bases, 13 bases remained unmatched. Germline CDR1 reads LGHNT; CDR2 reads FRNRAP. The CDR3 DNA reads TGTGCTAGTGGTTTGGTACGGTTCTTTGGACAGGCGTCGAACACCGGGGAGCTGTTTTTT. Encoded protein: CASGLVRFFGQASNTGELFF.

J is TRBJ1-2 and V is TRBV7-9, with D unresolved. CDR1 is SEHNR and CDR2 is FQNEAQ in the germline V gene (reference sequence). The germline V and J ends were trimmed by 0 bases and 4 bases, with 9 bases remaining between them. The CDR3 spans 14 residues. CDR3 sequence: CASSLAEVVYGYTF. For the CDR3, the DNA is TGTGCCAGCAGCTTAGCGGAGGTGGTCTATGGCTACACCTTC.

The chain couples TRBV2 to TRBJ2-1; 12 bases are a match to TRBD2. Germline assignment: CDR1 SNHLY and CDR2 FYNNEI. The CDR3 sequence is 15 residues long. The V segment lost 3 bases and the J segment 6 bases; nucleotides outside the gene matches: 3. The DNA of the CDR3 is TGTGCCAGCAGTGATCGGACTAGCGGGACCAATGAGCAGTTCTTC. Its translation is CASSDRTSGTNEQFF.

On this clone itself: Sequence at one end of the junction differs from germline and may be a read error. V gene TRBV7-7 combines with J gene TRBJ2-3; D remains unclear. CDR3 size: 15 residues. Germline assignment: CDR1 SSHAT and CDR2 FNYEAQ (reference sequence). The CDR3 reads CASSLTADSTDTQYF. The CDR3 nucleotides are TGTGCTAGCAGCTTAACTGCCGATAGCACAGATACGCAGTATTTT.

The chain carries TRBV5-1 and TRBJ2-3, with TRBD2 as a possible D gene (5 bases). Germline CDR1 SGHRS, CDR2 YFSETQ. This CDR3 is 15 amino acids long. V lost 4 bases to trimming and J lost 5 bases, with 17 bases between them. This chain's CDR3 is CASSRDGRIGDTQYF. The CDR3 DNA reads TGCGCCAGCAGCCGGGATGGCCGGATTGGAGATACGCAGTATTTT.